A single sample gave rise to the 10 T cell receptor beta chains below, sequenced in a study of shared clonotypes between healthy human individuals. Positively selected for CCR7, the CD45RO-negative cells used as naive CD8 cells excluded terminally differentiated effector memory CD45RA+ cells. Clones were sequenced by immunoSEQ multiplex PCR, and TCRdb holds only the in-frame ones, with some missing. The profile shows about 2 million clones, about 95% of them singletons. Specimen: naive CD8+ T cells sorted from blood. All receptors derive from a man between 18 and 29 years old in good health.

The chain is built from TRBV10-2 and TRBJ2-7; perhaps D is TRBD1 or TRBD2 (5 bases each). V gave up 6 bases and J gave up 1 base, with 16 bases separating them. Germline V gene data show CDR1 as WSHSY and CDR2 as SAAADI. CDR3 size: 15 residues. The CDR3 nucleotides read TGCGCCAGCAGGACGGGGCCCCTGGATTCCTACGAGCAGTACTTC. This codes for CASRTGPLDSYEQYF.

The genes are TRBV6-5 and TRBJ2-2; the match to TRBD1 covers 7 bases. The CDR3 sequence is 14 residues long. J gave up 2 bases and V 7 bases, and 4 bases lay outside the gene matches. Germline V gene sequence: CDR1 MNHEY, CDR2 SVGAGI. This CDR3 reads CASNNRGNTGELFF. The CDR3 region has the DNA TGTGCCAGCAATAACAGGGGAAACACCGGGGAGCTGTTTTTT.

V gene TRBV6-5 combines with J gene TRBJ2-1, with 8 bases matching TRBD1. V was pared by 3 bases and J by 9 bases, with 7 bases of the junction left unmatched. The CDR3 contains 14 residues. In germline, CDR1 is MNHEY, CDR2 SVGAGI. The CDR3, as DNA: TGTGCCAGCAGTTATACGCACACAGGGGGTGAGCAGTTCTTC. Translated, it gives CASSYTHTGGEQFF.

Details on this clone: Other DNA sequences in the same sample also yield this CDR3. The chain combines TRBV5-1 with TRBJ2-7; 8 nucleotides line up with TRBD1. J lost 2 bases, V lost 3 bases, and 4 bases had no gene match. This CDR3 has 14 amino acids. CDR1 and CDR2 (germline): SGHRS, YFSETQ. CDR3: CASSWGTGAYEQYF. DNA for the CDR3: TGCGCCAGCAGCTGGGGGACAGGAGCCTACGAGCAGTACTTC.

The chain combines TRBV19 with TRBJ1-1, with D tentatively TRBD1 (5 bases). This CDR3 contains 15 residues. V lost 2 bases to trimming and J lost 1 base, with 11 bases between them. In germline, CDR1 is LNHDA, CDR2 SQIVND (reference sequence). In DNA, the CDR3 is TGTGCCAGTAGTATACCGACGACAGAGAACACTGAAGCTTTCTTT. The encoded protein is CASSIPTTENTEAFF.

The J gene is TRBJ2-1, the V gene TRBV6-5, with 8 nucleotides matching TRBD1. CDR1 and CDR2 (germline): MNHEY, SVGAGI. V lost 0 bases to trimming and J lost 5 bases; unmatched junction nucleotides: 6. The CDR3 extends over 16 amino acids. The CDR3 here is CASSYSTGELNNEQFF. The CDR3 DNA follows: TGTGCCAGCAGTTACTCGACAGGGGAGCTTAACAATGAGCAGTTCTTC.

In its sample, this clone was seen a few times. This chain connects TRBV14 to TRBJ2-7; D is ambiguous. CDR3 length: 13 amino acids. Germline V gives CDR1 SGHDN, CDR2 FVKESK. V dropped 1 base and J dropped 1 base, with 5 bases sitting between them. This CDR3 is CASSQGISYEQYF. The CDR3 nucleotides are TGTGCCAGCAGCCAAGGGATTTCCTACGAGCAGTACTTC.

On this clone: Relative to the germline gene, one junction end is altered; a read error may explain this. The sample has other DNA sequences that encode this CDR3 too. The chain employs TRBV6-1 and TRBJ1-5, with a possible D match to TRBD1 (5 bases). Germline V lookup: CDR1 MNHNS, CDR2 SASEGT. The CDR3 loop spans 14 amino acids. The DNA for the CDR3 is TGCGCCAGCGGAGCAGGGAGGGGCAATCAGCCCCAGCATTTT. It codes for CASGAGRGNQPQHF.

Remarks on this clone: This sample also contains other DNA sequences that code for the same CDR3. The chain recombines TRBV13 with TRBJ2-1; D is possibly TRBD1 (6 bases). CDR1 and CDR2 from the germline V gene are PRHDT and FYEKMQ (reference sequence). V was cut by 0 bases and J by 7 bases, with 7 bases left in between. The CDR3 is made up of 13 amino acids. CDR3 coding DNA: TGTGCCAGCAGCTTAGGCAGGGGTAATGAGCAGTTCTTC. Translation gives CASSLGRGNEQFF.

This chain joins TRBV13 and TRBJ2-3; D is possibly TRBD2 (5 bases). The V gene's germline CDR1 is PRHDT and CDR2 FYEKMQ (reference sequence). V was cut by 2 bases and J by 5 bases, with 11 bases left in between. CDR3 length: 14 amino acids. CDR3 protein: CASSLIEGGDTQYF. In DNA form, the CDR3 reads TGTGCCAGCAGCTTAATCGAGGGTGGAGATACGCAGTATTTT. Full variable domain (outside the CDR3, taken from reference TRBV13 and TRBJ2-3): AAGVIQSPRHLIKEKRETATLKCYPIPRHDTVYWYQQGPGQDPQFLISFYEKMQSDKGSIPDRFSAQQFSDYHSELNMSSLELGDSALYFCASSLIEGGDTQYFGPGTRLTVL.